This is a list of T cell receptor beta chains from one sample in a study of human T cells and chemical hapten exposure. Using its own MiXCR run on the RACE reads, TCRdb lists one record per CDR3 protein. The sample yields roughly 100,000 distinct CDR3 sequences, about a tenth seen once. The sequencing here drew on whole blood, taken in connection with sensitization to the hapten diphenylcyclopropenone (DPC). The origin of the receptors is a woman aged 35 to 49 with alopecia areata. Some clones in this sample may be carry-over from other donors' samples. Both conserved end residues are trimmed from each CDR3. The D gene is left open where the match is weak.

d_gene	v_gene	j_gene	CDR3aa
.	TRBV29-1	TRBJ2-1	SVGRGFGGSNEQF
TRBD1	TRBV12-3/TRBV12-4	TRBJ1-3	ASSPSTGGSGNTIY
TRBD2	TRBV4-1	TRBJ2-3	ASSQDGSGASTDTQY
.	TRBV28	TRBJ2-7	ASARGSYEQY
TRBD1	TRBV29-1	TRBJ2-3	SVEFGTASTDTQY
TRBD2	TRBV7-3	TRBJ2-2	ASSFAGETGELF
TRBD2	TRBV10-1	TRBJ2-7	ASRTSGSSYEQY
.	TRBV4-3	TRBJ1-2	ASSQDLANYGYT
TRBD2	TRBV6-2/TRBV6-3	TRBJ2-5	ASSYSGVPKTQY
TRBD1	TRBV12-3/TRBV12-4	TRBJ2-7	ASSFRDRVIEQY
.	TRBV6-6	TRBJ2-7	ASSSRLTYEQY
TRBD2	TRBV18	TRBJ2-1	ASSLTSGVRSSYNEQF
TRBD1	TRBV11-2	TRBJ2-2	ASSPGTVNTGELF
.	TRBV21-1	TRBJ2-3	ASSKLTDTQY
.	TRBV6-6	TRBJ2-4	ASSFLGQSRGKNIQY
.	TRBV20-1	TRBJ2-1	SARDMLYNEQF
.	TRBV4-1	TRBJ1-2	ASSQGADFYGYT
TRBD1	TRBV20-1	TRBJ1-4	SASTGQVTEKLF
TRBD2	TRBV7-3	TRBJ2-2	ASSLNGRAGGELF
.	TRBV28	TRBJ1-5	ASSFSRGVWGQPQH
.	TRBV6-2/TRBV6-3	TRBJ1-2	ASSSYGYGYT
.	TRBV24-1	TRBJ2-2	ATEDIPNTGELF
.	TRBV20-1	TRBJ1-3	SARDSDAGDGNTIY
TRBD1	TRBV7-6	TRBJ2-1	ASTPAQGAQYNEQF
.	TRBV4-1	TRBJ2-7	ASSQGPGSTYEQY
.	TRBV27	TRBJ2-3	ASSRGGTDTQY
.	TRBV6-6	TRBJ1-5	ASSPGSGYSNQPQH
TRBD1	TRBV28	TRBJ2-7	ASHTRDRYEQY
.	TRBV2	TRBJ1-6	ASRELIGAYNSPLH
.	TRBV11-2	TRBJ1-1	ASSTGQTNTEAF
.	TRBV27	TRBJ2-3	ASSLSLLSTDTQY
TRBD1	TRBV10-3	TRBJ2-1	AIQGDRDNEQF
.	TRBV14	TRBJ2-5	ASSQDSGTTGTQY
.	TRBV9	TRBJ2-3	ASSVGAGPQY
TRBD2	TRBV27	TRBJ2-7	ASSPIPGLAPYEQY
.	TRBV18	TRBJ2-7	ASSPSRDQPYEQY
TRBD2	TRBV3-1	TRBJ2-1	ASSPSGISYNEQF
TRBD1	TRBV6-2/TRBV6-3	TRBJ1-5	ASSSGGNQPQH
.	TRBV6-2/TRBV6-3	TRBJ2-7	ASSFLQGPYEQY
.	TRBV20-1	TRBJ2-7	SARPNPLRHSSSYEQY
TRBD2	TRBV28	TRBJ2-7	ASTVGSGSYEQY
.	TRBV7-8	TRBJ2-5	ASGGRETQY
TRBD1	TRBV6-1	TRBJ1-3	ASSPRQGSSGNTIY
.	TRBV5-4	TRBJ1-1	ASSLPGDTEAF
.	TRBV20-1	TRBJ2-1	SARVRRDSYNEQF
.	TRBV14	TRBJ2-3	ASSHPGSTADTQY
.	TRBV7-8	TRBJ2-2	ASSLRDLRNTGELF
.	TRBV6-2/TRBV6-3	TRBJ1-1	ASSYLSGVAF
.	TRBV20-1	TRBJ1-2	SARQGGANYGYT
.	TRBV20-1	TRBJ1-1	SARVRLNTEAF
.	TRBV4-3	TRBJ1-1	ASRRGSLNTEAF
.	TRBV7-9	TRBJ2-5	ASSLVVQTTYQETQY
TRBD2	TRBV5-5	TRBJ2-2	ASSLEPGLATNTGELF
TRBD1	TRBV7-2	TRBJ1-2	ASSLARGRGRNGYT
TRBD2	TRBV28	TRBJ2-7	ASSTSGQNYEQY
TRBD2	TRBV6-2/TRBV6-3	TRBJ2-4	ASSYTGLAGDIAKNIQY
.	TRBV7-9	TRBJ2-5	ASSLTGARETQY
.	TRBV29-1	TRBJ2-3	SVEVGLTDTQY
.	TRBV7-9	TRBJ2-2	ASSRTGELF
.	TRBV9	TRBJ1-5	ASSATGGGNQPQH